This T cell receptor (beta chain) is from a study of cytomegalovirus exposure and HLA in healthy donors. In the case of this clone: Its cognate antigen is unknown.

Germline CDR1 SGHTA, CDR2 FQGNSA. CDR3 length: 17 amino acids. Trimming took off 5 bases at V and 0 bases at J, with 18 bases between the two ends. 13 Jbeta primers and 60 Vbeta primers were used for the PCR. The data were produced by immunoSEQ multiplex PCR, yet TCRdb's version contains in-frame clones alone and is incomplete. The sample lists 200,000 or so clones, roughly 79% occurring once. Healthy donors of bone marrow made up the group. General observations from the study: It emerged from a later analysis that several of the most significant clusters appeared to be linked to common viral pathogens. The dataset shows that most TCR sequences were rare, while some public TCRs occurred in many donors. Trimming of TCR beta V- and J-genes showed a link, identified in a later analysis, to a missense DCLRE1C variant.

The genes are TRBV7-2 and TRBJ2-3; D may be TRBD1 (7 bases). This TCR came from a man between 18 and 35 years old in good health and CMV-seronegative. Specimen: PBMCs. This CDR3 is CASSPQGGTTSTDTQYF. CDR3 DNA: TGTGCCAGCAGCCCTCAGGGGGGAACGACTAGCACAGATACGCAGTATTTT.